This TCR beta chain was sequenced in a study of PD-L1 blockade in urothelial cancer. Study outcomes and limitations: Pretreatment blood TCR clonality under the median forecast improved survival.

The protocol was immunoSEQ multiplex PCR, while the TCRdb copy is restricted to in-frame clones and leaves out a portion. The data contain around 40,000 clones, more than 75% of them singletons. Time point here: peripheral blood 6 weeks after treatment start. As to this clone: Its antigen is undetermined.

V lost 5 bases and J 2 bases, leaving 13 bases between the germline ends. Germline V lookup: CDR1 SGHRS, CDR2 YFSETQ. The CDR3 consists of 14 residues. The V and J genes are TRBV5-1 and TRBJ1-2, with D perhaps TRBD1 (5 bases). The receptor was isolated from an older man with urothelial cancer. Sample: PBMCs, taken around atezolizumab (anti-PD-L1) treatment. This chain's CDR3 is CASREFGGNYGYTF. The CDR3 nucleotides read TGCGCCAGCAGGGAGTTCGGGGGAAACTATGGCTACACCTTC.